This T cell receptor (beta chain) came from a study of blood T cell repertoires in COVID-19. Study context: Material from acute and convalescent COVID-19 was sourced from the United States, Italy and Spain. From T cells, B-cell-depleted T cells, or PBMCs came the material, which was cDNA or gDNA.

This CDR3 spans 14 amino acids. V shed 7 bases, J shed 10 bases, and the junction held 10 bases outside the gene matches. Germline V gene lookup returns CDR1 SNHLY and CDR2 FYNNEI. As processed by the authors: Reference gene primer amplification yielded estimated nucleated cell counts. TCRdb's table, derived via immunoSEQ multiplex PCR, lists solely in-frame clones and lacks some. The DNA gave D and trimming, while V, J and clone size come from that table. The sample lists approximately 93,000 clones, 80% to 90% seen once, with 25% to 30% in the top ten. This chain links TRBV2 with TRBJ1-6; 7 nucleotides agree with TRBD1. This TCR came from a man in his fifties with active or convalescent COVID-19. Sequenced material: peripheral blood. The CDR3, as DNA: TGTGCCAGCATCCCCGACAGGGCGGGCTCACCCCTCCACTTT. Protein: CASIPDRAGSPLHF.